Below are 9 T cell receptor beta chains sequenced from a single sample in a study of blood T cell repertoires in COVID-19. The protocol was immunoSEQ multiplex PCR, while the TCRdb copy is restricted to in-frame clones and leaves out a portion. The repertoire has 200,000 or so clones, 81% of them found once; the top ten carry less than 15%. Sequencing was carried out using peripheral blood. The source is a woman over 75 with COVID-19, enrolled during active disease.

This CDR3 is CASRDSATNEKLFF. For the CDR3, the DNA is TGTGCCAGCAGGGACAGCGCAACTAATGAAAAACTGTTTTTT. The chain joins TRBV6-5 to TRBJ1-4; possibly TRBD1 for D (6 bases). Germline V lookup: CDR1 MNHEY, CDR2 SVGAGI. This CDR3 is 14 amino acids long. V lost 6 bases and J 0 bases, leaving 8 bases between the germline ends.

This clone has a single count. CDR3 coding DNA: TGTGCCAGCAGCTTAGGTCCAGGGGTTCCGGAAGCTTTCTTT. Translation gives CASSLGPGVPEAFF. The chain carries TRBV7-8 and TRBJ1-1; a weak D match, TRBD1 (6 bases). CDR3 length: 14 amino acids. Trimming pared 1 base from V and 8 bases from J, leaving 14 bases between. Per the germline V gene, CDR1 is SGHVS and CDR2 is FQNEAQ.

In DNA, the CDR3 is TGTGCCAGCAGTCTGACTGTTTATAATGAAAAACTGTTTTTT. It translates to CASSLTVYNEKLFF. V usage is TRBV2 and J usage is TRBJ1-4, with D unresolved. The V end was cut by 5 bases, the J end by 4 bases, with 11 bases between. This CDR3 is 14 amino acids long. Germline V gene sequence: CDR1 SNHLY, CDR2 FYNNEI.

The chain employs TRBV29-1 and TRBJ1-2; 9 nucleotides agree with TRBD1. This CDR3 region has 17 residues. V gave up 0 bases and J gave up 7 bases; unmatched junction bases: 15. CDR1 is SQVTM, CDR2 ANQGSEA, per germline. In DNA form, the CDR3 reads TGCAGCGTTGAAGAGGGCCAGACAGGGGGAAAGGACTGTGGCTACACCTTC. Translated, it gives CSVEEGQTGGKDCGYTF.

This clone was found once. V is TRBV2 and J is TRBJ1-1, with a possible D match to TRBD1 (6 bases). This CDR3 has 15 residues. Per germline, CDR1 SNHLY and CDR2 FYNNEI. V gave up 6 bases and J gave up 5 bases, with 19 bases separating them. The CDR3 sequence: CASSPRWGRRTEAFF. CDR3 bases: TGTGCCAGCAGCCCACGATGGGGGCGTAGGACTGAAGCTTTCTTT.

J is TRBJ1-1 and V is TRBV5-1; 8 nucleotides align to TRBD1. The CDR3 sequence is 15 residues long. Germline values: CDR1 SGHRS, CDR2 YFSETQ. The J segment lost 3 bases and the V segment lost 5 bases, leaving 9 bases of the junction unmatched. The CDR3 coding sequence is TGCGCCAGCAGTGGCCAGGGGGCGGGGGACACTGAAGCTTTCTTT. Translating it yields CASSGQGAGDTEAFF.

The V and J genes are TRBV19 and TRBJ2-7; 13 nucleotides agree with TRBD2. Germline V gives CDR1 LNHDA, CDR2 SQIVND (reference sequence). CDR3 length equals 14 residues. With V trimmed by 8 bases and J by 9 bases, 10 bases remained unmatched. The CDR3 coding sequence is TGTGCCAGTCAAAACCGGGGACTAGCGGGGCCGCAGTACTTC. Protein product: CASQNRGLAGPQYF. The whole variable domain, filled in from reference TRBV19 and TRBJ2-7, reads DGGITQSPKYLFRKEGQNVTLSCEQNLNHDAMYWYRQDPGQGLRLIYYSQIVNDFQKGDIAEGYSVSREKKESFPLTVTSAQKNPTAFYLCASQNRGLAGPQYFGPGTRLTVT.

This CDR3 reads CASSPMLAGVEQYF. In DNA form, the CDR3 reads TGTGCCAGCAGCCCCATGTTAGCGGGAGTCGAGCAGTACTTC. The chain has TRBV14 and TRBJ2-7, with 9 nucleotides matching TRBD2. The germline V gene has CDR1 SGHDN and CDR2 FVKESK. CDR3 length: 14 amino acids. V was clipped by 4 bases and J by 6 bases; unmatched bases: 7.

This chain joins TRBV5-1 and TRBJ1-1; TRBD1 aligns across 8 bases. From germline, CDR1 is SGHRS and CDR2 YFSETQ. Germline trimming cut 1 base from V and 3 bases from J; bases unmatched to any gene: 8. This CDR3 comprises 16 residues. This CDR3 is CASSLYAGTGYTEAFF. The CDR3 bases are TGCGCCAGCAGCTTGTACGCCGGGACAGGATACACTGAAGCTTTCTTT.